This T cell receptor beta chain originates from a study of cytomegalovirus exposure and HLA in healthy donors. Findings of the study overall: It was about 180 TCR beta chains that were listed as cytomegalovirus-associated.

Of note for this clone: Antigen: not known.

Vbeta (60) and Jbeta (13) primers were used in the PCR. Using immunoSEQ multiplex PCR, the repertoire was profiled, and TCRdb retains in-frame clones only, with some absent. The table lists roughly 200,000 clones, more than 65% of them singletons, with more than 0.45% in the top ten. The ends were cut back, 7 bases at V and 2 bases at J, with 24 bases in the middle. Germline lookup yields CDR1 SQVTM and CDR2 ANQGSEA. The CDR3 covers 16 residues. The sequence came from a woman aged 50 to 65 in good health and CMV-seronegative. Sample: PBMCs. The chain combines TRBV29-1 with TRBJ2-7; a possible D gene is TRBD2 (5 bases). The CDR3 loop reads CSAPKPAAGGTYEQYF. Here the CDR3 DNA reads TGCAGCGCCCCAAAACCGGCCGCCGGAGGAACCTACGAGCAGTACTTC.